These T cell receptor beta chains were read from a single sample in a study of control samples from healthy donors and cancer patients. Clones were read by immunoSEQ multiplex PCR, and TCRdb kept only the in-frame ones, dropping some. This sample carries over 80,000 clones, roughly 82% of them seen once, and the ten largest clones take approximately 2%. Material for sequencing was blood. All receptors come from a man aged 55 to 70 in good health. The CDR3 runs from the conserved cysteine through the conserved F or W. D genes are given only for firm matches. The size of a clone is reported for some rows only, either as once, few or many, or as a class for expanded clones.

CDR3nt: TGTGCCAGCAGCTTCGGGGGGCTGGCTCGGGAGACCCAGTACTTC
CDR3aa: CASSFGGLARETQYF
d_gene: NA
v_gene: TRBV11-2
j_gene: TRBJ2-5
abundance: NA

CDR3nt: TGTGCCTGGAGTCTGGCAGGAGAGACCCAGTACTTC
CDR3aa: CAWSLAGETQYF
d_gene: NA
v_gene: TRBV30
j_gene: TRBJ2-5
abundance: NA

CDR3nt: TGTGCCAGCAGGATCGAAAGGGGCTCCTACGAGCAGTACTTC
CDR3aa: CASRIERGSYEQYF
d_gene: NA
v_gene: TRBV6-5
j_gene: TRBJ2-7
abundance: NA

CDR3nt: TGTGCCAGCAGCTTACCAGACGCGGTCGCCCAGTACTTC
CDR3aa: CASSLPDAVAQYF
d_gene: NA
v_gene: TRBV7-7
j_gene: TRBJ2-5
abundance: NA

CDR3nt: TGTGCCAGCAGTTATCGGGGAGGGCTAGACCATGGCTACACCTTC
CDR3aa: CASSYRGGLDHGYTF
d_gene: NA
v_gene: TRBV27
j_gene: TRBJ1-2
abundance: few

CDR3nt: TGTGCCAGCAGCTTAGCGGGGGGAAGCACAGATACGCAGTATTTT
CDR3aa: CASSLAGGSTDTQYF
d_gene: NA
v_gene: TRBV7-9
j_gene: TRBJ2-3
abundance: once

CDR3nt: TGTGCCAGCAGCCAAGAATCAAGGGCGAACGACGTCACTGAAGCTTTCTTT
CDR3aa: CASSQESRANDVTEAFF
d_gene: NA
v_gene: TRBV3-1/TRBV3-2
j_gene: TRBJ1-1
abundance: NA

CDR3nt: TGTGCCAGCAGCCAAGATCTCACAGGGGGCACATACAATGAGCAGTTCTTC
CDR3aa: CASSQDLTGGTYNEQFF
d_gene: TRBD1
v_gene: TRBV4-2
j_gene: TRBJ2-1
abundance: NA

CDR3nt: TGCGCCAGCAGCTTCGGGACAGGACCGAGCACGGGTGAAAAACTGTTTTTT
CDR3aa: CASSFGTGPSTGEKLFF
d_gene: TRBD1
v_gene: TRBV5-1
j_gene: TRBJ1-4
abundance: NA

CDR3nt: TGTGCCAGCAGCCCCGGCGGCTACTCAGATACGCAGTATTTT
CDR3aa: CASSPGGYSDTQYF
d_gene: NA
v_gene: TRBV5-8
j_gene: TRBJ2-3
abundance: once

CDR3nt: TGTGCCAGCAGCTTAGCGTCCGGACAGGGGCAGAGAAACACCATATATTTT
CDR3aa: CASSLASGQGQRNTIYF
d_gene: TRBD1
v_gene: TRBV7-8
j_gene: TRBJ1-3
abundance: NA

CDR3nt: TGCGCCAGCAGCTTGGGTTCCCCCGGGACAGGGGATGATCCTCTAATATGGAACACTGAAGCTTTCTTT
CDR3aa: CASSLGSPGTGDDPLIWNTEAFF
d_gene: TRBD1
v_gene: TRBV5-1
j_gene: TRBJ1-1
abundance: NA

CDR3nt: TGTGCCAGCAGCCAAGGCGGGGGGGTTACTGAAGCTTTCTTT
CDR3aa: CASSQGGGVTEAFF
d_gene: NA
v_gene: TRBV3-1/TRBV3-2
j_gene: TRBJ1-1
abundance: NA

CDR3nt: TGTGCCAGCAGCCGTAGACAGGGGGCGAGGGGCGAGCAGTACTTC
CDR3aa: CASSRRQGARGEQYF
d_gene: TRBD1
v_gene: TRBV13
j_gene: TRBJ2-7
abundance: NA

CDR3nt: TGTGCCATCACCTCGCTCAGGGCCACAGATACGCAGTATTTT
CDR3aa: CAITSLRATDTQYF
d_gene: NA
v_gene: TRBV10-3
j_gene: TRBJ2-3
abundance: NA

CDR3nt: TGTGCCAGCTCACCATTGAGGACAGGGGGCTGGGAGACCCAGTACTTC
CDR3aa: CASSPLRTGGWETQYF
d_gene: TRBD1
v_gene: TRBV18
j_gene: TRBJ2-5
abundance: few

CDR3nt: TGTGCCAGCAGCCAAGATCTGGCAGCCTATGGCTACACCTTC
CDR3aa: CASSQDLAAYGYTF
d_gene: NA
v_gene: TRBV3-1/TRBV3-2
j_gene: TRBJ1-2
abundance: few

CDR3nt: TGTGCCAGCAGCATTAGTGGTGGGAAAAACATTCAGTACTTC
CDR3aa: CASSISGGKNIQYF
d_gene: NA
v_gene: TRBV14
j_gene: TRBJ2-4
abundance: NA

CDR3nt: TGTGCCAGTAGTATCCGCGGGGATCAGCCCCAGCATTTT
CDR3aa: CASSIRGDQPQHF
d_gene: NA
v_gene: TRBV19
j_gene: TRBJ1-5
abundance: NA

CDR3nt: TGTGCCAGTAGCTCCCTTTCCTCCAATAAACCGCCCGGGGAGCTGTTTTTT
CDR3aa: CASSSLSSNKPPGELFF
d_gene: NA
v_gene: TRBV19
j_gene: TRBJ2-2
abundance: NA

CDR3nt: TGTGCCAGCAGAGGTCTGAAAGTTACCCTCCACTTT
CDR3aa: CASRGLKVTLHF
d_gene: NA
v_gene: TRBV2
j_gene: TRBJ1-6
abundance: NA

CDR3nt: TGTGCCAGCAGTGGCCGGCTAGCGGGACCCTACAATGAGCAGTTCTTC
CDR3aa: CASSGRLAGPYNEQFF
d_gene: TRBD2
v_gene: TRBV6-1
j_gene: TRBJ2-1
abundance: NA

CDR3nt: TGTGCCTGGAGCAAGGACAGGGGGTTATACAATGAGCAGTTCTTC
CDR3aa: CAWSKDRGLYNEQFF
d_gene: TRBD1
v_gene: TRBV30
j_gene: TRBJ2-1
abundance: once

CDR3nt: TGCAGTGCTAGTGGACAGGGAGGTTGGCCCGGGGAGCTGTTTTTT
CDR3aa: CSASGQGGWPGELFF
d_gene: TRBD1
v_gene: TRBV20-1
j_gene: TRBJ2-2
abundance: NA